This TCR beta chain was captured in a study of T cells in Graves' hyperthyroidism and ophthalmopathy. Many counts were recorded for this clonotype. What it recognizes is unknown. V shed 1 base and J shed 2 bases, with 21 bases lying between them. The CDR3 is 19 amino acids. The germline CDR1 and CDR2 sequences are SGHVS and FQNEAQ. What was amplified from RNA transcripts were TCR beta CDR3 regions. Primed by the HTBI set, a first-round RT-PCR was run on the TCR CDR3. Each CDR3 protein gets one entry after TCRdb re-called the multiplex PCR reads with MiXCR. In the table there are around 190,000 distinct CDR3 sequences, approximately 16% of which are singletons. Study findings and constraints: The model forecast ophthalmopathy, anticipating it by a median around 6.9 months before onset.

This TCR was recovered from a woman aged 45 to 65 with Graves' hyperthyroidism. The rearrangement links TRBV7-8 to TRBJ2-1; D perhaps matches TRBD2 (5 bases). The sample was blood. The CDR3 DNA follows: TGTGCCAGCAGCTTAGACGATGGGGAGCGGAGTTATCCCTACAATGAGCAGTTCTTC. This encodes CASSLDDGERSYPYNEQFF.